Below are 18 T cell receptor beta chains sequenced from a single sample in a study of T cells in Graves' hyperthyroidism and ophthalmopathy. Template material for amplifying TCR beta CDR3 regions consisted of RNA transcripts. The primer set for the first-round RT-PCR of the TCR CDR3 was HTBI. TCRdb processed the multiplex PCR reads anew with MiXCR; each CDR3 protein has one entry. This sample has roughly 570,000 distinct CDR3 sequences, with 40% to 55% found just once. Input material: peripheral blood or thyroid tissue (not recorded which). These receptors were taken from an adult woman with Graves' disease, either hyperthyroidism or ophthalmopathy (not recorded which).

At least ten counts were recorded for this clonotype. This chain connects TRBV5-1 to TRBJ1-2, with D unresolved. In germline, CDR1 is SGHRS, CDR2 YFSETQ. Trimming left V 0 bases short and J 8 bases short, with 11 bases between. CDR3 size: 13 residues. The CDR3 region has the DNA TGCGCCAGCAGCTTGGAGAGGAGTGGGGGCTACACCTTC. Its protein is CASSLERSGGYTF.

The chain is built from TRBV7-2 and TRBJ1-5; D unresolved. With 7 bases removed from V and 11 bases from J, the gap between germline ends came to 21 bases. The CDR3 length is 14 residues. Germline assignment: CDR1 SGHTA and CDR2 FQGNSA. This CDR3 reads CASTPDPGGETQHF. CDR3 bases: TGTGCCAGCACCCCGGACCCCGGCGGGGAGACCCAGCATTTT.

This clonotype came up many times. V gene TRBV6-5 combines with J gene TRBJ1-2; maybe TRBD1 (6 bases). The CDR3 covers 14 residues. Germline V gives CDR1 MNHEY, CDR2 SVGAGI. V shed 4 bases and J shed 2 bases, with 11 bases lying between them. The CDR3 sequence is CASSFRQENYGYTF. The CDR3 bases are TGTGCCAGCAGTTTCAGACAGGAGAACTATGGCTACACCTTC.

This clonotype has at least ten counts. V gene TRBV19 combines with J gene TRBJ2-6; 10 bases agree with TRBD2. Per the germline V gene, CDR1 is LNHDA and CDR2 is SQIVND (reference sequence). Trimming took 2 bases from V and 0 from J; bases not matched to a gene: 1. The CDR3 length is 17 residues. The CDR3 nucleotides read TGTGCCAGTAGTATACTAGCGGGAGTCTCTGGGGCCAACGTCCTGACTTTC. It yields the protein CASSILAGVSGANVLTF.

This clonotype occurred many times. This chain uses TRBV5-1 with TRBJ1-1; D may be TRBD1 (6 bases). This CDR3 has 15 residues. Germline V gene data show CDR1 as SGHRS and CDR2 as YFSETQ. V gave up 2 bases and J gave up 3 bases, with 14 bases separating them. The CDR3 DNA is TGCGCCAGCAGCTTTTACCGGGACACGCACACTGAAGCTTTCTTT. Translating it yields CASSFYRDTHTEAFF.

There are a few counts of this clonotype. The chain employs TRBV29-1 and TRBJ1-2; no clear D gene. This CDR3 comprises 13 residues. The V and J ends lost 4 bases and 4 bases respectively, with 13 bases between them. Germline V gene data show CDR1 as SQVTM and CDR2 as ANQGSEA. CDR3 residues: CSVGVTLTYGYTF. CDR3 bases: TGCAGCGTTGGGGTGACTTTGACCTATGGCTACACCTTC.

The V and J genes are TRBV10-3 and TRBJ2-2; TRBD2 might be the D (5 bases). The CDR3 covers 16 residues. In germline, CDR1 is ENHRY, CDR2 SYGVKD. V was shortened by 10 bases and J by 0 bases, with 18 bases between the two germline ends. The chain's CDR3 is CASFPLGRTNTGELFF. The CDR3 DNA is TGTGCCAGTTTCCCCCTAGGGAGAACGAACACCGGGGAGCTGTTTTTT.

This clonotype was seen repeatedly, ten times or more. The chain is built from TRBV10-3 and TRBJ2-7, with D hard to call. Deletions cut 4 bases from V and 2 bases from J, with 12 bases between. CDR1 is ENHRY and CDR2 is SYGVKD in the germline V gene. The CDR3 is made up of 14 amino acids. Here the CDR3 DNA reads TGTGCCATCAGTGCTTGGGTCAGAACCTACGAGCAGTACTTC. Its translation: CAISAWVRTYEQYF.

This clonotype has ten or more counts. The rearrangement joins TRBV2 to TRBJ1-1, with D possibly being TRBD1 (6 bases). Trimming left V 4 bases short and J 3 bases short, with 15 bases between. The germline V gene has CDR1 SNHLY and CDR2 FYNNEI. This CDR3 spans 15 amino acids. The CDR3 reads CASSAGGGWDTEAFF. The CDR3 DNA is TGTGCCAGCAGTGCGGGAGGGGGGTGGGACACTGAAGCTTTCTTT.

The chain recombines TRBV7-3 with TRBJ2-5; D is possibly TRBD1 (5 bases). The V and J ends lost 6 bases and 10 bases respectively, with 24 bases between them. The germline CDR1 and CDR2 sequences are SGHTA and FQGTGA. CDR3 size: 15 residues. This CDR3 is CASSLRVSGANVQYF. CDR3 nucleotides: TGTGCCAGCAGTCTTCGGGTTTCTGGGGCCAACGTCCAGTACTTC.

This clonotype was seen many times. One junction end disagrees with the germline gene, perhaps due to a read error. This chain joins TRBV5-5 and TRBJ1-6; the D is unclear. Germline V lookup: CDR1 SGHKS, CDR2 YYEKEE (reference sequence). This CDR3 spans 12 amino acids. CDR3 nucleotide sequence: TGTGCCAGCAGCTTCGAAGAACAACCAGTAGACTTT. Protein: CASSFEEQPVDF.

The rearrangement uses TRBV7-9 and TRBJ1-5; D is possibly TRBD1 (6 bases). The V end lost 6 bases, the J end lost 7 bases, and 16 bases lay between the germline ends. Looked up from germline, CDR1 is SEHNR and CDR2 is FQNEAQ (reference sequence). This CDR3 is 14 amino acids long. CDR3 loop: CASSEVGRGQPQHF. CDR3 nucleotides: TGTGCCAGCAGTGAAGTAGGCAGGGGCCAGCCCCAGCATTTT. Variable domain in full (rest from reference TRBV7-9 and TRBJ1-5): DTGVSQNPRHKITKRGQNVTFRCDPISEHNRLYWYRQTLGQGPEFLTYFQNEAQLEKSRLLSDRFSAERPKGSFSTLEIQRTEQGDSAMYLCASSEVGRGQPQHFGDGTRLSIL.

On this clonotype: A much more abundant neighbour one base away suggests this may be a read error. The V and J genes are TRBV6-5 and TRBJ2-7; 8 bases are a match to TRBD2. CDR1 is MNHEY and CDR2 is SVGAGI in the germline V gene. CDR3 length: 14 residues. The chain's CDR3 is CASNRGSGVFKHYF. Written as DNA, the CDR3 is TGTGCCAGCAATCGGGGTAGCGGGGTGTTCAAGCACTACTTC.

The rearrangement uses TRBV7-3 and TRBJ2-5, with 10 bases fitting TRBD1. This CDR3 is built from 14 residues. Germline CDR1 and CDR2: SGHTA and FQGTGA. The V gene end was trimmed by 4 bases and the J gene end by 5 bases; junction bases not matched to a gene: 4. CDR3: CASSSPGQGETQYF. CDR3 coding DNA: TGTGCCAGCAGCTCCCCGGGACAGGGGGAGACCCAGTACTTC.

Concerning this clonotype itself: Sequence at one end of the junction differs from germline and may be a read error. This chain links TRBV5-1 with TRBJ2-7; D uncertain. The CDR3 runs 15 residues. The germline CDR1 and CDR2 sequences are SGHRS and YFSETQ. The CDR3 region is CASSLWTPNSYKQYF. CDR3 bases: TGCGCCAGCAGCCTCTGGACCCCGAACTCCTACAAGCAGTACTTC.

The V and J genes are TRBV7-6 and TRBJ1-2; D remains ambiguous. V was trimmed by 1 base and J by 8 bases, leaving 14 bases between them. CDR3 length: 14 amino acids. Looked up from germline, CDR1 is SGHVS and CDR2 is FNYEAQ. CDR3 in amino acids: CASSLVLPGDGYTF. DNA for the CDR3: TGTGCCAGCAGCTTAGTACTTCCGGGTGACGGCTACACCTTC.

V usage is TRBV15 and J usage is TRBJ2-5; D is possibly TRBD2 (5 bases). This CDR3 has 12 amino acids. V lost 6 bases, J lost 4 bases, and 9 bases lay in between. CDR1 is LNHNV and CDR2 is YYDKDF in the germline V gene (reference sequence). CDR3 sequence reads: CATSTEVETQYF. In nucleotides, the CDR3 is TGTGCCACCAGTACGGAGGTAGAGACCCAGTACTTC. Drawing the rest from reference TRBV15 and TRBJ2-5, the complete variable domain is DAMVIQNPRYQVTQFGKPVTLSCSQTLNHNVMYWYQQKSSQAPKLLFHYYDKDFNNEADTPDNFQSRRPNTSFCFLDIRSPGLGDTAMYLCATSTEVETQYFGPGTRLLVL.

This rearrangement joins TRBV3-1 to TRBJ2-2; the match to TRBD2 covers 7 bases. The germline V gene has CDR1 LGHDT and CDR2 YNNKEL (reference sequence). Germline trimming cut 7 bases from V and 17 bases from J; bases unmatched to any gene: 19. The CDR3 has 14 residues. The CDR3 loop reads CASMNGASGGDSFF. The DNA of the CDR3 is TGTGCCAGCATGAACGGGGCTAGCGGCGGGGACTCCTTTTTT.